The 17 T cell receptor beta chains given below trace back to one sample, sequenced in a study of blood T cell repertoires in COVID-19 (dated by TCRdb to about 2020). The library came from the immunoSEQ multiplex PCR assay. TCRdb stores this immuneACCESS table with in-frame sequences only. Part of the clones is absent; in the studies checked, under half of the shortfall reflects unresolved V genes, and no reason is known for the rest. Present in this sample are 200,000 to 250,000 clones, 84% of which were seen just once. Approximately 7.3% of the sample comes from the top ten. Material for sequencing was PBMCs or T cells enriched from blood (not recorded which). The receptors shown here come from a woman in her forties who had recovered from COVID-19.

This chain joins TRBV7-9 and TRBJ2-7; a possible D gene is TRBD1 (5 bases). Trimming shortened V by 2 bases and J by 4 bases, and 6 bases separated the two germline ends. This CDR3 contains 12 residues. Per germline, CDR1 SEHNR and CDR2 FQNEAQ (reference sequence). The chain's CDR3 is CASSLQGYEQYV. Written as DNA, the CDR3 is TGTGCCAGCAGCTTACAGGGATACGAGCAGTACGTC.

The table lists this clone with a count of one. This chain uses TRBV6-1 with TRBJ2-3, with 9 positions matching TRBD2. Germline loops: CDR1 MNHNS, CDR2 SASEGT. V lost 2 bases and J lost 4; bases outside the gene matches: 4. CDR3 length: 15 residues. The CDR3 sequence: CASSEISGSADTQYF. The DNA for the CDR3 is TGTGCCAGCAGTGAAATTAGCGGGAGTGCAGATACGCAGTATTTT.

This chain joins TRBV19 and TRBJ2-3, with TRBD2 as a possible D gene (6 bases). There are 15 residues in the CDR3. Trimming pared 4 bases from V and 3 bases from J, leaving 14 bases between. CDR1 and CDR2 (germline): LNHDA, SQIVND (reference sequence). The CDR3 is CASSKRDGGTDTQYF. CDR3 coding DNA: TGTGCCAGTAGTAAGAGGGATGGGGGGACAGATACGCAGTATTTT.

V and J are TRBV9 and TRBJ1-1, with D possibly matching TRBD1 (6 bases). V was pared by 0 bases and J by 1 base, with 10 bases between. There are 15 residues in the CDR3. The germline gives CDR1 SGDLS, CDR2 YYNGEE. This CDR3 reads CASSVAGVGNTEAFF. CDR3 DNA sequence: TGTGCCAGCAGCGTAGCAGGGGTGGGGAACACTGAAGCTTTCTTT. The full variable domain, in which reference TRBV9 and TRBJ1-1 provide the parts outside the CDR3, is DSGVTQTPKHLITATGQRVTLRCSPRSGDLSVYWYQQSLDQGLQFLIQYYNGEERAKGNILERFSAQQFPDLHSELNLSSLELGDSALYFCASSVAGVGNTEAFFGQGTRLTVV.

This chain joins TRBV6-2 or TRBV6-3 and TRBJ2-1, with D tentatively TRBD2 (6 bases). Germline V gene lookup returns CDR1 MNHEY and CDR2 SVGEGT. The CDR3 is 13 amino acids. V lost 6 bases to trimming and J lost 8 bases, with 14 bases between them. CDR3 residues: CASSLGASDEQFF. The CDR3 DNA reads TGTGCCAGCAGCCTAGGGGCTAGCGATGAGCAGTTCTTC.

Details on this clone: A junction end diverges from the germline sequence, so it may reflect a read error. The chain has TRBV7-2 and TRBJ2-2; D is ambiguous. CDR1 and CDR2 from the germline V gene are SGHTA and FQGNSA. The length of the CDR3 is 14 residues. The CDR3 sequence: CASSLDKNIGELFF. In DNA, the CDR3 is TGTGCCAGCAGCTTAGACAAGAACATCGGGGAGCTGTTTTTT.

The CDR3 DNA is TGTGCCAGCAGGCCGGACAGAAACTATGGCTACACCTTC. Its protein is CASRPDRNYGYTF. J is TRBJ1-2 and V is TRBV6-1, with D perhaps TRBD1 (6 bases). Trimming pared 6 bases from V and 2 bases from J, leaving 10 bases between. The germline V gene has CDR1 MNHNS and CDR2 SASEGT. The CDR3 is made up of 13 amino acids.

This chain links TRBV10-3 with TRBJ1-5, with 10 bases that match TRBD1. J was trimmed by 6 bases and V by 5 bases; bases with no gene match: 10. The CDR3 length is 16 residues. Germline CDR1 ENHRY, CDR2 SYGVKD. CDR3 amino acids: CAISKDRGQVGQPQHF. The DNA of the CDR3 is TGTGCCATCAGTAAAGACAGGGGGCAGGTTGGTCAGCCCCAGCATTTT.

J is TRBJ2-5 and V is TRBV7-2; no clear D. Trimming took off 1 base at V and 2 bases at J, with 11 bases between the two ends. The CDR3 has 15 amino acids. In germline, CDR1 is SGHTA, CDR2 FQGNSA. For the CDR3, the DNA is TGTGCCAGCAGCTTAGTCGCGGCTCAACAAGAGACCCAGTACTTC. Its protein is CASSLVAAQQETQYF.

This clone was seen only once. This rearrangement joins TRBV18 to TRBJ1-5; D is perhaps TRBD1 (6 bases). Trimming removed 3 bases from V and 5 bases from J, with 8 bases in between. CDR1 is KGHSH, CDR2 LQKENI, per germline. This CDR3 contains 13 residues. The CDR3 is CASSPRQDQPQHF. The CDR3 nucleotides read TGTGCCAGCTCACCCCGACAGGATCAGCCCCAGCATTTT. Complete variable domain (other parts from reference TRBV18 and TRBJ1-5): NAGVMQNPRHLVRRRGQEARLRCSPMKGHSHVYWYRQLPEEGLKFMVYLQKENIIDESGMPKERFSAEFPKEGPSILRIQQVVRGDSAAYFCASSPRQDQPQHFGDGTRLSIL.

This clone appeared a single time. V usage is TRBV5-4 and J usage is TRBJ1-5; D gene uncertain. Trimming removed 3 bases from V and 0 bases from J, with 7 bases in between. Germline lookup yields CDR1 SGHNT and CDR2 YYREEE (reference sequence). The CDR3 consists of 14 residues. The CDR3: CASSSVGSNQPQHF. CDR3 bases: TGTGCCAGCAGCTCGGTTGGTAGCAATCAGCCCCAGCATTTT.

CDR3 sequence: CASSRLGAVGIGNIQYF. DNA for the CDR3: TGTGCCAGCAGCCGCCTGGGAGCTGTGGGGATCGGAAACATTCAGTACTTC. This sequence joins TRBV3-1 (or the pseudogene TRBV3-2) and TRBJ2-4; the D gene is possibly TRBD2 (5 bases). The germline V gene has CDR1 LGHDT and CDR2 YNNKEL (reference sequence). V lost 4 bases, J lost 6 bases, and 22 bases lay in between. The CDR3 is 17 amino acids.

The CDR3 loop is CAWTLSGTIYF. CDR3 nucleotide sequence: TGTGCCTGGACCCTTTCCGGCACCATATATTTT. The V and J genes are TRBV30 and TRBJ1-3; no clear D. The germline CDR1 and CDR2 sequences are GTSNPN and SVGIG (reference sequence). This CDR3 region has 11 residues. Trimming took off 4 bases at V and 9 bases at J, with 10 bases between the two ends.

The gene calls are TRBV27 and TRBJ2-2, with 8 nucleotides matching TRBD2. Trimming took 6 bases from V and 0 from J; bases not matched to a gene: 12. From germline, CDR1 is MNHEY and CDR2 SMNVEV (reference sequence). The CDR3 is 18 residues long. CDR3 nucleotides: TGTGCCAGCAGCCGTCGTGGACTAGCCGGAACGAACACCGGGGAGCTGTTTTTT. This codes for CASSRRGLAGTNTGELFF.

The chain is built from TRBV7-9 and TRBJ2-3; maybe TRBD1 (6 bases). The CDR3 is 13 amino acids. Germline CDR1 reads SEHNR; CDR2 reads FQNEAQ (reference sequence). V was shortened by 5 bases and J by 4 bases, with 10 bases between the two germline ends. In DNA, the CDR3 is TGTGCCAGCAGCCCCAGGGGTCCAGATACGCAGTATTTT. Its protein is CASSPRGPDTQYF.

This CDR3 is CASSLLPGNTEAFF. CDR3 nucleotide sequence: TGCGCCAGCAGCTTGCTACCAGGGAACACTGAAGCTTTCTTT. The chain uses TRBV5-1 and TRBJ1-1; D is ambiguous. V lost 1 base and J lost 1, with 8 bases in between. The CDR3 contains 14 residues. Germline CDR1 is SGHRS and CDR2 is YFSETQ.

The chain carries TRBV2 and TRBJ1-3; 7 bases map to TRBD1. Germline V gene data show CDR1 as SNHLY and CDR2 as FYNNEI. V was pared by 6 bases and J by 0 bases, with 8 bases of the junction left unmatched. The length of the CDR3 is 16 residues. CDR3: CASSRQGGSSGNTIYF. As DNA, the CDR3 is TGTGCCAGCAGCCGACAGGGAGGAAGCTCTGGAAACACCATATATTTT.